Sequencing of this TCR beta chain was carried out in a study of regulatory T cells in long-lasting Graves disease. This sample's time point: newly diagnosed GD, antithyroid drugs for less than 3 months. Extracted PBMC RNA gave rise to the TCR library. For TCR beta, libraries came from iRepertoire HTBI primers and Arm-PCR of CDR3 regions. One entry per CDR3 protein results from TCRdb running MiXCR on the multiplex PCR reads. Among about 430,000 distinct CDR3 sequences listed, about 15% were seen once. Comments on this clonotype: This may come from a read error, since a much larger clone is one base off.

CDR1 is SGHRS and CDR2 is YFSETQ in the germline V gene. Trimming removed 0 bases from V and 8 bases from J, with 9 bases in between. The CDR3 is 13 amino acids. These data were likewise used in another study, on T cells in Graves' hyperthyroidism and ophthalmopathy.

Sequences were derived from peripheral blood mononuclear cells (PBMCs), sampled at new diagnosis, from a patient treated with antithyroid drugs. The rearrangement links TRBV5-1 to TRBJ2-1; no reliable D call. The clonotype originates from a woman aged 40 to 50 with Graves disease. Here the CDR3 DNA reads TGCGCCAGCAGCTTGGCCCTAGTTGATGAGCAGTTCTTC. As protein: CASSLALVDEQFF.